The clone carrying this T cell receptor (beta chain) was seen a few times. This entry comes from a study of blood T cell repertoires in COVID-19. Assay: immunoSEQ multiplex PCR; the TCRdb copy retains only in-frame clones and omits some. The table shows some 110,000 clones, with approximately 89% occurring only once. The V gene's germline CDR1 is SGHRS and CDR2 YFSETQ. CDR3 size: 15 residues. V gave up 3 bases and J gave up 5 bases; unmatched junction bases: 5. This chain joins TRBV5-1 and TRBJ2-5; 12 nucleotides line up with TRBD1. The TCR sequence derives from a man aged 35 to 55 with acute or convalescent COVID-19. Specimen: peripheral blood. CDR3 sequence: CASSWGQGAAETQYF. Here the CDR3 DNA reads TGCGCCAGCAGCTGGGGACAGGGGGCGGCGGAGACCCAGTACTTC.